What follows are 18 T cell receptor beta chains derived from one specimen sequenced in a study of cytomegalovirus exposure and HLA in healthy donors. Only in-frame clones appear in the TCRdb table, and some are missing; sequencing was by immunoSEQ multiplex PCR. The repertoire consists of 160,000 or so clones, with around 85% occurring once and the leading ten covering about 2%. The sample was PBMCs. The receptors here all came from a young man in good health and CMV-seropositive.

The genes are TRBV9 and TRBJ1-1; tentatively, D is TRBD1 (5 bases). Germline V gene sequence: CDR1 SGDLS, CDR2 YYNGEE. CDR3 length: 14 amino acids. Trimming left V 4 bases short and J 4 bases short, with 14 bases between. The CDR3 loop reads CASSTQGGITEAFF. In DNA form, the CDR3 reads TGTGCCAGCAGCACCCAGGGCGGGATCACTGAAGCTTTCTTT.

This clone was seen only once. The rearrangement joins TRBV19 to TRBJ1-1, with 7 bases fitting TRBD1. The ends lost 3 bases at V and 7 bases at J; junction bases unmatched: 8. Germline lookup yields CDR1 LNHDA and CDR2 SQIVND (reference sequence). This CDR3 contains 14 residues. The CDR3 bases are TGTGCCAGTAGTATCGGTGAAGGGGGCCTTGAAGCTTTCTTT. The encoded protein is CASSIGEGGLEAFF.

The V gene is TRBV5-1, the J gene TRBJ2-7, with 9 bases that match TRBD1. Germline V CDR1 and CDR2: SGHRS, YFSETQ. V dropped 3 bases and J dropped 3; count of bases not matched to a gene: 7. The CDR3 contains 15 residues. This CDR3 reads CASSSPGQGIYEQYF. CDR3 sequence (DNA): TGCGCCAGCAGCTCTCCGGGACAGGGTATCTACGAGCAGTACTTC.

J is TRBJ1-4 and V is TRBV19; D is uncertain. V was trimmed by 1 base and J by 10 bases, leaving 4 bases between them. The CDR3 consists of 11 residues. The germline gives CDR1 LNHDA, CDR2 SQIVND (reference sequence). Written as DNA, the CDR3 is TGTGCCAGTAGTATAGCCGGAAAACTGTTTTTT. Amino acid sequence: CASSIAGKLFF.

V gene TRBV18 combines with J gene TRBJ2-5, with D maybe TRBD1 (6 bases). Between the trimmed V and J ends, which lost 6 bases and 1 base, there was a span of 12 bases. CDR3 length: 14 residues. CDR1 and CDR2 from the germline V gene are KGHSH and LQKENI. For the CDR3, the DNA is TGTGCCAGCTCGTACAGGGTGGCCCAAGAGACCCAGTACTTC. Translating gives CASSYRVAQETQYF.

V and J are TRBV4-3 and TRBJ1-2; 7 positions agree with TRBD1. V was pared by 1 base and J by 8 bases, with 7 bases of the junction left unmatched. Germline assignment: CDR1 LGHNA and CDR2 YSLEER. The CDR3 is 14 residues long. The CDR3: CASSQVQGTRGYTF. CDR3 in DNA: TGCGCCAGCAGCCAAGTACAGGGGACCAGAGGCTACACCTTC.

This chain joins TRBV7-6 and TRBJ2-1; 7 bases are shared with TRBD2. Germline assignment: CDR1 SGHVS and CDR2 FNYEAQ. The CDR3 is 13 residues long. The junction had 1 base not matched to a gene; V was cut back by 2 bases and J by 6 bases. The CDR3: CASSLWEGNEQFF. CDR3 DNA: TGTGCCAGCAGCTTATGGGAGGGCAATGAGCAGTTCTTC.

The chain joins TRBV6-5 to TRBJ2-7, with unresolved D. Trimming took off 7 bases at V and 3 bases at J, with 13 bases between the two ends. This CDR3 contains 13 residues. Germline V gene data show CDR1 as MNHEY and CDR2 as SVGAGI. CDR3 sequence reads: CASKSTARYEQYF. In DNA, the CDR3 is TGTGCCAGCAAAAGCACAGCCCGCTACGAGCAGTACTTC.

V is TRBV19 and J is TRBJ2-1; 8 bases agree with TRBD2. This CDR3 has 14 residues. The V gene end was trimmed by 11 bases and the J gene end by 4 bases; junction bases not matched to a gene: 10. The germline gives CDR1 LNHDA, CDR2 SQIVND (reference sequence). The CDR3 bases are TGTGCCTCAGAAAGCGGGGGTCCATACAATGAGCAGTTCTTC. Translated: CASESGGPYNEQFF. Supplemented by reference TRBV19 and TRBJ2-1, the full variable domain reads DGGITQSPKYLFRKEGQNVTLSCEQNLNHDAMYWYRQDPGQGLRLIYYSQIVNDFQKGDIAEGYSVSREKKESFPLTVTSAQKNPTAFYLCASESGGPYNEQFFGPGTRLTVL.

V gene TRBV9 combines with J gene TRBJ1-2, with TRBD1 matching 8 bases. The V and J ends lost 3 bases and 4 bases, in that order; junction bases with no gene match: 8. The CDR3 contains 15 residues. Germline V lookup: CDR1 SGDLS, CDR2 YYNGEE. Here the CDR3 reads CASSAAGQGGYGYTF. CDR3 bases: TGTGCCAGCAGCGCGGCCGGACAGGGAGGCTATGGCTACACCTTC.

The chain uses TRBV28 and TRBJ2-5, with 11 bases that match TRBD2. Trimming took 6 bases from V and 10 from J; bases not matched to a gene: 13. Germline V gene sequence: CDR1 MDHEN, CDR2 SYDVKM. There are 15 residues in the CDR3. The CDR3 coding sequence is TGTGCCAGCAGCCCGGGACTAGCGGCCAAAGTGGACCAGTACTTC. This gives the protein CASSPGLAAKVDQYF.

This clone has only a few counts. The chain carries TRBV6-5 and TRBJ1-6; D gene ambiguous. Germline CDR1 is MNHEY and CDR2 is SVGAGI. V lost 7 bases and J 7 bases, leaving 11 bases between the germline ends. This CDR3 has 13 amino acids. CDR3 protein: CASKIDGNSPLHF. In DNA, the CDR3 is TGTGCCAGCAAAATTGACGGGAATTCACCCCTCCACTTT.

This chain links TRBV11-3 with TRBJ1-1; unclear D gene. The V end lost 1 base, the J end lost 5 bases, and 8 bases lay between the germline ends. The germline CDR1 and CDR2 sequences are SGHNT and YENEEA. The CDR3 totals 13 residues. DNA for the CDR3: TGTGCCAGCAGCTTAGCCGAGGGAACTGAAGCTTTCTTT. This sequence encodes CASSLAEGTEAFF.

This clone was recorded many times. This chain connects TRBV19 to TRBJ2-7; perhaps TRBD2 as D (6 bases). The CDR3 totals 14 residues. Per the germline V gene, CDR1 is LNHDA and CDR2 is SQIVND (reference sequence). Trimming shortened V by 3 bases and J by 6 bases, and 15 bases separated the two germline ends. The CDR3: CASSIATSGVEQYF. CDR3 sequence (DNA): TGTGCCAGTAGTATCGCTACGTCGGGGGTCGAGCAGTACTTC.

V usage is TRBV5-1 and J usage is TRBJ1-5, with D unclear. CDR1 SGHRS and CDR2 YFSETQ come from the germline V gene. Trimming cost V 4 bases and J 0 bases, with 5 bases left between them. The CDR3 contains 13 residues. The CDR3 protein is CASSPSSNQPQHF. CDR3 sequence (DNA): TGCGCCAGCAGCCCTAGTAGCAATCAGCCCCAGCATTTT.

The chain carries TRBV27 and TRBJ2-3, with D tentatively TRBD1 (5 bases). The CDR3 runs to 13 residues. Germline V gene sequence: CDR1 MNHEY, CDR2 SMNVEV (reference sequence). Trimming shortened V by 4 bases and J by 2 bases, and 7 bases separated the two germline ends. The DNA for the CDR3 is TGTGCCAGCAGTTCCAGGGTCACAGATACGCAGTATTTT. Encoded protein: CASSSRVTDTQYF.

The chain joins TRBV2 to TRBJ2-1; perhaps TRBD1 as D (5 bases). V lost 4 bases and J lost 6, with 13 bases in between. The CDR3 contains 14 residues. Looked up from germline, CDR1 is SNHLY and CDR2 is FYNNEI. The CDR3 is CASSGSRVGNEQFF. DNA for the CDR3: TGTGCCAGCAGTGGCTCCAGGGTGGGCAATGAGCAGTTCTTC.

The rearrangement uses TRBV18 and TRBJ2-5, with TRBD2 matching 7 bases. The V and J ends lost 3 bases and 4 bases, in that order; junction bases with no gene match: 5. CDR3 length: 14 residues. Per the germline V gene, CDR1 is KGHSH and CDR2 is LQKENI. DNA for the CDR3: TGTGCCAGCTCACCGGTGGGAGGGACAGAGACCCAGTACTTC. Its translation: CASSPVGGTETQYF. The full variable domain, in which reference TRBV18 and TRBJ2-5 provide the parts outside the CDR3, is NAGVMQNPRHLVRRRGQEARLRCSPMKGHSHVYWYRQLPEEGLKFMVYLQKENIIDESGMPKERFSAEFPKEGPSILRIQQVVRGDSAAYFCASSPVGGTETQYFGPGTRLLVL.